A selection of T cell receptor beta chains follows, all from one sample in a study of read filtering for tumor transcriptome and immune sequencing. Via MiXCR, TCRdb re-called the reads, giving one row per CDR3 protein. Seen here are 65,000 or so distinct CDR3 sequences, approximately 18% observed once, and the top ten hold about a tenth. The sequenced sample consisted of a population of CD138-negative cells sorted from bone marrow. All receptors derive from a donor aged 40 or over with multiple myeloma. The CDR3 runs from the conserved cysteine through the conserved F or W. The order of the fields is D gene, clone size, J gene, V gene, CDR3 length, CDR3 DNA, CDR3 protein. The D gene is left open where the match is weak. Clone size is not always given. Where it is, it says once, few, many or a class for expanded clones.

TRBD1 | medium-sized | TRBJ2-1 | TRBV29-1 | 13 | TGCAGCGTCATGGGACAGGTAAACAATGAGCAGTTCTTC | CSVMGQVNNEQFF
. | many | TRBJ2-1 | TRBV14 | 16 | TGTGCCAGCAGCCAAGGAAAGGACCCCTTCTACAATGAGCAGTTCTTC | CASSQGKDPFYNEQFF
TRBD1 | many | TRBJ1-4 | TRBV12-3/TRBV12-4 | 17 | TGTGCCAGCAGTCCCGGCCGGACAGGGGCTACTAATGAAAAACTGTTTTTT | CASSPGRTGATNEKLFF
. | many | TRBJ2-1 | TRBV19 | 13 | TGTGCCAGTCCCCTTGGGGGGTACAATGAGCAGTTCTTC | CASPLGGYNEQFF
TRBD1 | . | TRBJ2-7 | TRBV28 | 16 | TGTGCCAGCAGTTCCCACAGCAGGGGGACCTCCTACGAGCAGTACTTC | CASSSHSRGTSYEQYF
TRBD1 | many | TRBJ2-7 | TRBV28 | 15 | TGTGCCAGCAGTGACCGACAGGGGGCGTTCGACGAGCAGTACTTC | CASSDRQGAFDEQYF
. | many | TRBJ1-4 | TRBV14 | 13 | TGTGCCAGCAGCCGATCGTATAATGAAAAACTGTTTTTT | CASSRSYNEKLFF
. | many | TRBJ1-4 | TRBV28 | 15 | TGTGCCAGCAGCCCATTCGGGCGGGCAGGTGAAAAACTGTTTTTT | CASSPFGRAGEKLFF
. | many | TRBJ1-4 | TRBV20-1 | 15 | TGCAGTGCTAGAGATCTGGGGCAGGGGAATGAAAAACTGTTTTTT | CSARDLGQGNEKLFF
. | many | TRBJ2-2 | TRBV5-1 | 13 | TGCGCCAGCAGCTCCAGGGACACCGGGGAGCTGTTTTTT | CASSSRDTGELFF
. | . | TRBJ1-5 | TRBV30 | 12 | TGTGCCTGGAGTAGACCAAATCAGCCCCAGCATTTT | CAWSRPNQPQHF
TRBD2 | . | TRBJ2-3 | TRBV7-8 | 15 | TGTGCTAGCAGCTTATCTAGCGGGATTTGGGATATGCAGTATTTT | CASSLSSGIWDMQYF
. | . | TRBJ1-6 | TRBV23-1 | 13 | TGCGCCAGCAAGTACAAGGGTAATTCACCCCTCCACTTT | CASKYKGNSPLHF
TRBD2 | many | TRBJ2-1 | TRBV5-4 | 13 | TGTGCCAGCAGCATAGCGGGGGTCAATGAGCAGTTCTTC | CASSIAGVNEQFF
TRBD1 | many | TRBJ2-1 | TRBV20-1 | 14 | TGCAGTCCGCAAGGGGGACAGGGAGGCAATGAGCAGTTCTTC | CSPQGGQGGNEQFF
. | few | TRBJ2-5 | TRBV6-6 | 15 | TGTGCCAGCAGTCCCGGGGCACAGCCGAATGGGGCCCAGTACTTC | CASSPGAQPNGAQYF
TRBD1 | many | TRBJ2-7 | TRBV20-1 | 14 | TGCAGTGCTAGAACCTCGGACAGGGCCTACGAGCAGTACTTC | CSARTSDRAYEQYF
TRBD2 | many | TRBJ2-5 | TRBV29-1 | 13 | TGCAGCGTGGGGACTAGCGGCCAAGAGACCCAGTACTTC | CSVGTSGQETQYF
. | many | TRBJ2-1 | TRBV19 | 13 | TGTGCCAGTAGTGTTCTAGCTGGCAATGAGCAGTTCTTC | CASSVLAGNEQFF
TRBD2 | . | TRBJ2-1 | TRBV7-9 | 16 | TGCGCCAGCAGCCTTTATTTAGCGGGACCTAACAATGAGCAGTTCTTC | CASSLYLAGPNNEQFF
. | many | TRBJ1-5 | TRBV5-1 | 13 | TGCGCCAGCAGCGTGGGGAGCAATCAGCCCCAGCATTTT | CASSVGSNQPQHF
. | . | TRBJ1-2 | TRBV7-8 | 14 | TGTGCCAGCAGCTCTAGGAGGGGGACCTATGGCTACACCTTC | CASSSRRGTYGYTF
TRBD2 | many | TRBJ2-2 | TRBV19 | 15 | TGTGCCAGTAGTGTACTAGCGGGGGAGACCGGGGAGCTGTTTTTT | CASSVLAGETGELFF
. | many | TRBJ2-7 | TRBV6-5 | 14 | TGTGCCAGCAGTGCCTCGGGACAAGGCTACGAGCAGTACTTC | CASSASGQGYEQYF
TRBD2 | few | TRBJ2-7 | TRBV20-1 | 17 | TGCAGTGCTAGCGGTACACAGCTAGCGGGAGTAAGCAACGAGCAGTACTTC | CSASGTQLAGVSNEQYF
. | . | TRBJ2-3 | TRBV7-8 | 12 | TGTGCCAGCTCGGTGGGGACAGATACGCAGTATTTT | CASSVGTDTQYF
. | many | TRBJ1-4 | TRBV20-1 | 15 | TGCAGTGCTAGGCCGGGTCTGGGGGGGCCTGAAAAACTGTTTTTT | CSARPGLGGPEKLFF
. | few | TRBJ1-2 | TRBV19 | 14 | TGTGCCAGTAGTATTACCGGGGCTAACTATGGCTACACCTTC | CASSITGANYGYTF